This TCR beta chain derives from a study of early T cells in non-severe SARS-CoV-2 infection. Study-wide context: From unsorted whole blood, bulk RNA was sequenced, and the chains remained unpaired.

A word on this clonotype: What it binds is not known.

Trimming took off 1 base at V and 0 bases at J, with 13 bases between the two ends. The germline V gene encodes CDR1 SEHNR and CDR2 FQNEAQ (reference sequence). The CDR3 spans 17 residues. Unique molecular identifiers were affixed to single, distinct cDNA molecules. TCRdb fed the 5' RACE reads into MiXCR, producing one record per CDR3 protein. The sample lists 70,000 to 80,000 distinct CDR3 sequences, 9.5% to 15% seen once, with roughly 2.5% in the top ten. Whole-study findings and limits: Database matching using VDJdb favored anti-spike CD8 responses, with private and CD4 specificities left missing.

V usage is TRBV7-9 and J usage is TRBJ2-1; D is perhaps TRBD2 (5 bases). The input for sequencing was whole blood, taken at baseline. This TCR was sampled from an adult who was a healthcare worker with PCR-confirmed SARS-CoV-2 infection or an uninfected control (not recorded which). The CDR3 sequence: CASSLVGGHRSYNEQFF. CDR3 DNA: TGTGCCAGCAGCTTAGTGGGCGGGCACCGCTCCTACAATGAGCAGTTCTTC.